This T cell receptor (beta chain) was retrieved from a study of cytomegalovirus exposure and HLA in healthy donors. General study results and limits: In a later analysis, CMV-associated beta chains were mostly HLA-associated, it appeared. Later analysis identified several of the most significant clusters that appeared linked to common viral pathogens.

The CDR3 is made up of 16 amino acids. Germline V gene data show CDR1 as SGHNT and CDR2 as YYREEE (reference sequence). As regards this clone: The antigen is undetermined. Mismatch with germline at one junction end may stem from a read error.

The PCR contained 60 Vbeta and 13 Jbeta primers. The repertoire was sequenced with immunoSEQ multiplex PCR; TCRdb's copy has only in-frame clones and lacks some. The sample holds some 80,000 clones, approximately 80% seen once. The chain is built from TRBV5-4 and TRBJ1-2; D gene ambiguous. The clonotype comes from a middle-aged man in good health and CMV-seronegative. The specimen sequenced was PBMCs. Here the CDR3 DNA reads TGTGCCAGCAGCTCCGTAGGAGGATCTGGGAACTATGGCTACCCCTTC. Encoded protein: CASSSVGGSGNYGYPF.